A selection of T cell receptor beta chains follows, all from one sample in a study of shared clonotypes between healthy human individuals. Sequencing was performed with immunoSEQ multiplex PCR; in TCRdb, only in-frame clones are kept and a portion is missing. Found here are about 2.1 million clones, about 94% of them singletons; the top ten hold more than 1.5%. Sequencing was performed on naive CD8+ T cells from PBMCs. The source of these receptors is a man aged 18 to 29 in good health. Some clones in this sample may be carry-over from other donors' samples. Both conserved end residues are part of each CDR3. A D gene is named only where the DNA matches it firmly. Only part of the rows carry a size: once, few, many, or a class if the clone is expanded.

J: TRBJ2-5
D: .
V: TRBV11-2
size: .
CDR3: CASSLGGLADYQETQYF
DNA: TGTGCCAGCAGCTTAGGGGGGCTAGCGGATTACCAAGAGACCCAGTACTTC

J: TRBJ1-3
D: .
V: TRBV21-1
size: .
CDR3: CASSKSPRVIGNTIYF
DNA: TGTGCCAGCAGCAAATCCCCCAGGGTAATTGGAAACACCATATATTTT

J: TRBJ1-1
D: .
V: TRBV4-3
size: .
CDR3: CASSQVYSGGRDTEAFF
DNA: TGCGCCAGCAGCCAAGTCTATTCTGGGGGGAGGGACACTGAAGCTTTCTTT

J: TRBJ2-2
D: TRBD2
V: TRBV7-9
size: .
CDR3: CASSPRLASSNTGELFF
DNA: TGTGCCAGCAGCCCGAGACTAGCTTCTTCGAACACCGGGGAGCTGTTTTTT

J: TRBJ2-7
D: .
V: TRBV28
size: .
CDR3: CASSSRASSEQYF
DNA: TGTGCCAGCAGTTCCAGAGCGTCCTCGGAGCAGTACTTC

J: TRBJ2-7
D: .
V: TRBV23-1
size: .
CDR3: CASSQCVVGATVSSYEQYF
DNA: TGCGCCAGCAGTCAATGTGTAGTGGGGGCGACAGTATCTTCCTACGAGCAGTACTTC

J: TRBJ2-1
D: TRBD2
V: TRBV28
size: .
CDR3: CASSEGLGVFEQFF
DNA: TGTGCCAGCAGTGAAGGACTAGGGGTTTTTGAGCAGTTCTTC

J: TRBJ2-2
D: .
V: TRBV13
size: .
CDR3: CASTADGVSSTGELFF
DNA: TGTGCCAGCACCGCAGATGGAGTGTCCTCCACCGGGGAGCTGTTTTTT

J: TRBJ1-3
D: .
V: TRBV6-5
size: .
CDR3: CASTPGLYSGNTIYF
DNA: TGTGCCAGCACCCCCGGACTGTACTCTGGAAACACCATATATTTT

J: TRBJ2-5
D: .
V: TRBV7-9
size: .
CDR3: CASSPWAQETQYF
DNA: TGTGCCAGCAGTCCGTGGGCCCAAGAGACCCAGTACTTC

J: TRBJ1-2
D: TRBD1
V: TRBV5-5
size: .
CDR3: CASSWGQGGGYTF
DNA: TGTGCCAGCAGCTGGGGACAGGGTGGTGGCTACACCTTC

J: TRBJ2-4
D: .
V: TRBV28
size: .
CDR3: CASSLNLILAKNIQYF
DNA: TGTGCCAGCAGTTTAAACCTTATTCTAGCCAAAAACATTCAGTACTTC

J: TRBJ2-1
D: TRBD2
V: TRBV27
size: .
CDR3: CASSLTSVYNEQFF
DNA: TGTGCCAGCAGTTTAACTAGCGTTTACAATGAGCAGTTCTTC

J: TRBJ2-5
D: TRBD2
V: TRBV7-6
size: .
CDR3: CASSMGLAGGKETQYF
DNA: TGTGCCAGCAGCATGGGACTAGCGGGAGGGAAGGAGACCCAGTACTTC

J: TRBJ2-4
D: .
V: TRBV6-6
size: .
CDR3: CASSPGNYIQYF
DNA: TGTGCCAGCAGCCCGGGAAACTACATTCAGTACTTC

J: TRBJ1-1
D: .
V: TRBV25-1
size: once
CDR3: CASSEIGQLNTEAFF
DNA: TGTGCCAGCAGTGAAATAGGTCAATTGAACACTGAAGCTTTCTTT

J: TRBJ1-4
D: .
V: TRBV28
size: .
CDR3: CASSPMGREGEKLFF
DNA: TGTGCCAGCAGCCCCATGGGCCGAGAAGGGGAAAAACTGTTTTTT

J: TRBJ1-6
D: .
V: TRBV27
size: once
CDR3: CASTGGELNSPLHF
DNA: TGTGCCAGCACGGGAGGAGAATTAAATTCACCCCTCCACTTT

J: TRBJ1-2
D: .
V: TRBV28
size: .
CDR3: CASSLGGKGYTF
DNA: TGTGCCAGCAGCCTAGGGGGTAAAGGCTACACCTTC

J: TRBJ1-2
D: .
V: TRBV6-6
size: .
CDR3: CAVVRGEKDRTF
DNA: TGTGCCGTTGTTAGGGGGGAGAAGGATAGAACCTTC

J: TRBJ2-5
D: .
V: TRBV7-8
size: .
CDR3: CASSLPLTGPQQYF
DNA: TGTGCCAGCAGCTTACCTTTGACAGGTCCGCAGCAGTACTTC

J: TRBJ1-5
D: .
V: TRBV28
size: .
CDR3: CASRLQGTFNQPQHF
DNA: TGTGCCAGCAGACTCCAGGGGACCTTTAATCAGCCCCAGCATTTT

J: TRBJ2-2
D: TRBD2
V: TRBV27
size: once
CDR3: CASSPSTSGIGTGELFF
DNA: TGTGCCAGCAGTCCCTCGACTAGCGGGATCGGCACCGGGGAGCTGTTTTTT

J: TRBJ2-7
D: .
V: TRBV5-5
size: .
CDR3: CASSATLIRTESYEQYF
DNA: TGTGCCAGCAGCGCGACCCTGATAAGAACGGAGTCCTACGAGCAGTACTTC

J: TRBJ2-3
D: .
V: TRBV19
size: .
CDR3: CASSSRGDRTDTQYF
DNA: TGTGCCAGTAGTTCACGGGGTGACCGCACAGATACGCAGTATTTT

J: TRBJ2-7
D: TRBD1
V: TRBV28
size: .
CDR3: CASSLFGQGALEQYF
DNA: TGTGCCAGCAGTTTATTTGGGCAGGGGGCCCTCGAGCAGTACTTC

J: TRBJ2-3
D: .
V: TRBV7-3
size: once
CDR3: CASSVRGPDTQYF
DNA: TGTGCCAGCAGCGTACGGGGCCCAGATACGCAGTATTTT

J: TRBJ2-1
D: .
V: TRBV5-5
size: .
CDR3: CASSLARSVRNEQFF
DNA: TGTGCCAGCAGCTTGGCCAGGTCGGTACGCAATGAGCAGTTCTTC

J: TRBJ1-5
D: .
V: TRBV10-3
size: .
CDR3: CAISESRGGSNQPQHF
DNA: TGTGCCATCAGTGAGTCTCGAGGTGGAAGCAATCAGCCCCAGCATTTT

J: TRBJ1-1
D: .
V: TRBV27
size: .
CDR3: CASSLGGGMNTEAFF
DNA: TGTGCCAGCAGCCTCGGAGGAGGGATGAACACTGAAGCTTTCTTT

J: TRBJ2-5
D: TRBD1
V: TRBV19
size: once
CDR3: CASSNEDRYQETQYF
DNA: TGTGCCAGTAGTAACGAGGACAGGTATCAAGAGACCCAGTACTTC

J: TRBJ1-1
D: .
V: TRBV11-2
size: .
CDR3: CASSAEDGTEAFF
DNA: TGTGCCAGCAGCGCCGAGGACGGTACTGAAGCTTTCTTT

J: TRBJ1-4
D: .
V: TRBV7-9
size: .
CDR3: CASSLGGGPREKLFF
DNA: TGTGCCAGCAGCTTAGGAGGGGGGCCGAGGGAAAAACTGTTTTTT

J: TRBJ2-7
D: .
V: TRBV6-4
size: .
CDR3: CARDSHYEQYF
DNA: TGTGCCAGGGACAGCCACTACGAGCAGTACTTC

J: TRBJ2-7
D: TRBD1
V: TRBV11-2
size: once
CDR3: CASSGGQEYEQYF
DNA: TGTGCCAGCAGCGGTGGACAGGAGTACGAGCAGTACTTC

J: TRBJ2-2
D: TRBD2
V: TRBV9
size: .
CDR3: CASSARLAGTGELFF
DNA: TGTGCCAGCAGCGCCCGACTAGCGGGAACCGGGGAGCTGTTTTTT

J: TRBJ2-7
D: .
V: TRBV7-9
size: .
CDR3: CASSQHYEQYF
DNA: TGTGCCAGCAGCCAACATTACGAGCAGTACTTC

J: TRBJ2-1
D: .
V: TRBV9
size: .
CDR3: CASSSPWGDRLAAYNEQFF
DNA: TGTGCCAGCAGCTCACCTTGGGGGGACAGGCTAGCGGCCTACAATGAGCAGTTCTTC

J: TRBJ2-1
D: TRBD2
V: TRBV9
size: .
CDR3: CASSDTSGRTHEQFF
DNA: TGTGCCAGCAGCGACACTAGCGGGAGGACGCATGAGCAGTTCTTC

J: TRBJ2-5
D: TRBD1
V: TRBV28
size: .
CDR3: CASSWGTGGVSGETQYF
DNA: TGTGCCAGCAGTTGGGGGACAGGGGGCGTCTCAGGGGAGACCCAGTACTTC

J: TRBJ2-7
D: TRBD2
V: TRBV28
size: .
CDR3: CASSFTSGAYEQYF
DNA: TGTGCCAGCAGTTTTACTAGCGGGGCCTACGAGCAGTACTTC

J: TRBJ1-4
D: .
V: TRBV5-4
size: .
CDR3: CASSLRDLEKLFF
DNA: TGTGCCAGCAGCTTGCGGGATCTTGAAAAACTGTTTTTT

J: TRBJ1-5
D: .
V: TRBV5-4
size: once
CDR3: CASSLDLGGSQPQHF
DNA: TGTGCCAGCAGCTTGGATCTTGGGGGAAGTCAGCCCCAGCATTTT

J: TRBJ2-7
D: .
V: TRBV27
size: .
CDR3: CASSLLRQPEQYF
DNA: TGTGCCAGCAGTTTACTACGACAGCCTGAGCAGTACTTC

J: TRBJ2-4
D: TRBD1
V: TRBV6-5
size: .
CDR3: CASSPRQGNIQYF
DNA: TGTGCCAGCAGTCCGCGACAGGGTAACATTCAGTACTTC

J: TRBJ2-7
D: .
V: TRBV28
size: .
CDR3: CASSGTARRGYEQYF
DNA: TGTGCCAGCTCGGGGACAGCTCGGCGGGGATACGAGCAGTACTTC

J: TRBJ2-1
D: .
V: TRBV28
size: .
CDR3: CASRTRGLGHPAGYNEQFF
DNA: TGTGCCAGCAGAACTCGCGGCCTTGGACATCCTGCGGGTTACAATGAGCAGTTCTTC

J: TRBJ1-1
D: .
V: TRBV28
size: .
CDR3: CASRAYRVEAFF
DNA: TGTGCCAGCAGGGCCTACAGGGTTGAAGCTTTCTTT

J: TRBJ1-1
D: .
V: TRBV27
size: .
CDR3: CASSLSKGNNAFF
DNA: TGTGCCAGCAGTTTATCGAAGGGGAATAACGCTTTCTTT

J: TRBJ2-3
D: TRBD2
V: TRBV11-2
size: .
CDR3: CASRLETSGITDTQYF
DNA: TGTGCCAGCAGATTGGAGACTAGCGGAATCACAGATACGCAGTATTTT